A selection of T cell receptor beta chains follows, all from one sample in a study of blood T cell repertoires in COVID-19. Here immunoSEQ multiplex PCR was the method, and the copy in TCRdb shows in-frame clones only, minus some. The sample records 180,000 or so clones, roughly 80% being singletons. Sequenced input: peripheral blood. The receptors derive from a man in his fifties or sixties who had recovered from COVID-19. The CDR3 runs from the conserved cysteine through the conserved F or W. Clone size is not always given. Where it is, it says once, few, many or a class for expanded clones.

clone_size j_call v_call cdr3_aa
NA TRBJ1-6 TRBV4-2 CASSRRSPGQGPGFDSPLHF
NA TRBJ2-7 TRBV15 CATSRFPLEPYEQYF
NA TRBJ1-2 TRBV6-5 CASSTRDGYTF
NA TRBJ2-3 TRBV25-1 CASSGRLAGVGTQYF
NA TRBJ2-7 TRBV5-1 CASSSARGRVEQYF
NA TRBJ1-3 TRBV18 CASSLGGSSGNTIYF
NA TRBJ2-1 TRBV24-1 CATSDIAGDSRNEQFF
NA TRBJ2-7 TRBV7-8 CASSLEGTGAHEQYF
NA TRBJ2-1 TRBV5-4 CASSYRDSDNEQFF
once TRBJ2-7 TRBV5-4 CASSLVASMNYEQYF
NA TRBJ2-1 TRBV5-1 CASSSGLLNEQFF
NA TRBJ2-3 TRBV9 CASSVTSGHTDTQYF
NA TRBJ2-2 TRBV5-1 CASSLASGNTGELFF
NA TRBJ1-6 TRBV7-8 CASSLSGGGSPLHF
once TRBJ2-1 TRBV5-1 CASSLRPPDRGLAGVKFF
NA TRBJ2-7 TRBV5-1 CASSLIGTGSNEQYF
NA TRBJ2-4 TRBV25-1 CASSATGRNIQYF
NA TRBJ2-7 TRBV20-1 CSAMTGSEQYF
NA TRBJ2-1 TRBV5-4 CASSLRESSYNEQFF
few TRBJ2-3 TRBV18 CASSPTGGLGTDTQYF
NA TRBJ2-7 TRBV5-6 CASSSRGRVPYEQYF
few TRBJ2-1 TRBV14 CASSQAEPTSGEQFF
NA TRBJ1-2 TRBV5-4 CASSHRGGGYGYTF
NA TRBJ1-1 TRBV6-5 CASSLQGAFTEAFF
few TRBJ1-5 TRBV7-2 CASSAGGLPSNQPQHF
NA TRBJ2-1 TRBV6-2/TRBV6-3 CASSYSGASGITNEQFF
NA TRBJ1-5 TRBV5-1 CASSLVSGDNQPQHF
NA TRBJ1-2 TRBV10-3 CAISESEREIWYGYTF
NA TRBJ2-3 TRBV30 CAWHPRGAVGKDTQYF
once TRBJ2-5 TRBV6-5 CASTRTGRTQYF
NA TRBJ1-1 TRBV28 CASSSTKLTGNTEAFF
few TRBJ1-5 TRBV7-9 CASSLGSESNQPQHF
NA TRBJ2-5 TRBV3-1/TRBV3-2 CASSQGTGGWETQYF
NA TRBJ1-4 TRBV29-1 CSGTGANEKLFF
once TRBJ2-5 TRBV27 CASSSRSGQGGFSLAFMQETQYF
NA TRBJ2-7 TRBV5-4 CASSHDREDEQYF
NA TRBJ2-7 TRBV11-3 CASSPRTGDPGWDEQYF
NA TRBJ2-3 TRBV11-2 CASSERTSGILTDTQYF
NA TRBJ1-1 TRBV28 CASSLGSTGGPEAFF
NA TRBJ2-5 TRBV27 CASSLISRGQETQYF
NA TRBJ1-1 TRBV4-1 CASSRDSITMNTEAFF
once TRBJ1-1 TRBV7-8 CASSGQGAGREAFF
NA TRBJ2-3 TRBV7-8 CASSLFPTSASTDTQYF
NA TRBJ2-1 TRBV5-8 CASSLYGGPYNEQFF
few TRBJ2-7 TRBV11-2 CASSLKPPGTRVIYEQYF
NA TRBJ2-3 TRBV7-3 CASSIQGADTQYF
once TRBJ2-3 TRBV29-1 CSVVGRERYTDTQYF
NA TRBJ2-1 TRBV13 CASSQITSGRFGEQFF
few TRBJ1-4 TRBV3-1/TRBV3-2 CASSQVGQGDATNEKLFF
NA TRBJ2-3 TRBV18 CASSPGQETDTQYF
NA TRBJ2-5 TRBV6-5 CASAERETQYF
NA TRBJ1-5 TRBV2 CASSSRDTNPVQPQHF
NA TRBJ1-5 TRBV18 CASSNTGAKQPQHF